This TCR beta chain stems from a study of identical twins (dated by TCRdb to between 2015 and 2016). Background for the entire study: To test whether fetal clonotypes persist, the study used deep sequencing on TCR alpha and beta repertoires from monozygotic twins, unrelated adults of various ages, and cord blood. To rule out contamination, replicate twin experiments were performed at different times with different library preparation protocols.

Library creation used 5' RACE. The sequencer was an Illumina HiSeq 2000. Template switching added a universal primer binding site, and the final cDNA carried a unique molecular identifier that allowed TCR cDNA molecules to be counted accurately. Specific primers in the conserved constant-segment region were used to synthesize first-strand cDNA for TCR alpha and beta chains. Each cDNA library was double barcoded, with a SMART-Mk sample barcode plus Illumina barcodes, to control for contamination. Two successive PCR steps introduced TruSeq adapter sequences along with Illumina sample barcodes. TCR alpha and beta cDNA libraries were sequenced on the Illumina HiSeq platform with custom primers. Per the source publication's procedure: Raw reads were processed with MiGEC to extract unique molecular identifiers, and MiXCR was used to determine CDR3 positions. Recombination models were inferred per individual with the repgenHMM and IGoR tools using an EM algorithm. Shared clonotypes were analyzed with the tcR package in R, and sharing was normalized by the product of cloneset sizes. Out-of-frame nonproductive sequences were analyzed to study raw recombination free of thymic and clonal selection effects. TCRdb redid the processing of the public reads, applying fastp at Q25 and MiXCR, and retained in-frame beta chains. Duplicate CDR3 protein sequences are folded into a single record with the most common DNA and genes. The V and J calls reflect TCRdb's pipeline rather than the authors' work. Within this sample are 510,000 or so distinct CDR3 sequences, with 13% to 15% of them counted one time only. Of the sample, around 0.48% falls within the top ten clones.

The investigation overall reported the following: In monozygotic twins, out-of-frame TCR alpha sharing was systematically underestimated by recombination models, although the models agreed with sharing between unrelated individuals. In beta out-of-frame sequences, excess twin sharing was weaker, because having fewer shared sequences lowered the signal-to-noise ratio. Fewer insertions were carried by abundant cord blood beta clonotypes; a weaker similar trend was observed in young adult naive repertoires, while no such trend was observed in memory repertoires. Invariant T cells such as MAIT and iNKT could partly confound zero-insertion analyses, though diverse VJ usage argued against this for most clonotypes. Because the same donors could not be followed over many years, conclusions were based on cross-sectional statistical analysis. Compared with coincidental sharing between unrelated individuals, out-of-frame TCR alpha sequences shared between twins had an excess of sequences with low generation probability.

This clonotype has a count of ten or more. Which antigen it targets is not known. Nothing much larger sits one base from this clone, and base qualities are not available. Every donor in the study was a healthy Caucasian. The twin cohort comprised three pairs of female monozygotic twins, all aged about 18 to 30 years. Positive isolation kits from Invitrogen were used to isolate CD4+ and CD8+ T cell populations. These sequences were also reported in another study, on yellow fever vaccine responses in identical twins. The second study also describes: The authors reported that the T cell response to vaccination in identical twins appeared partly convergent and partly personalized. In the study, vaccine-responding T cell clones were precisely tracked in identical twins.

This receptor was identified in a woman aged 18-29 years in good health. Input material: CD4+ T cells sorted from blood.

The DNA reads TGTGCCAGCAGTTTTCCCGGAAATTCACCCCTCCACTTT. This encodes CASSFPGNSPLHF. Recombination connected TRBV12-3 or TRBV12-4 to TRBJ1-6; the D gene remains uncertain. The CDR3 runs 13 amino acids, cysteine and phenylalanine included. The CDR3 DNA has 39 bases and is translated from base 1. V drops 3 bases and J drops 7 bases, leaving 7 bases in between.